This T cell receptor beta chain originates from a study of identifying expanded T cells in peripheral blood. Study-wide results and caveats: Differentially abundant clones: about 1.1 between replicates, about 16 at about two weeks, less than 20 at four.

TCRdb's table, derived via immunoSEQ multiplex PCR, lists solely in-frame clones and lacks some. Of around 120,000 clones in the sample, 86% were seen once. Per the germline V gene, CDR1 is MNHEY and CDR2 is SVGAGI. V was clipped by 5 bases and J by 4 bases, with 16 bases between them. The CDR3 consists of 15 residues. Turning to this clone: What it binds is not known.

The chain joins TRBV6-5 to TRBJ2-3; possibly TRBD1 for D (6 bases). Sample: blood. This sequence originates from a person aged 18-70 years in good health. CDR3 nucleotides: TGTGCCAGCAGTCCTCAGGGGAAAGGAGCAGATACGCAGTATTTT. Its protein is CASSPQGKGADTQYF.